The 2 T cell receptor beta chains in this list originate from one sample, sequenced in a study of blood T cells in healthy people across ages (dated by TCRdb to about 2015). Library preparation was by 5' RACE. Sequencing used an Illumina HiSeq 2500. A second PCR of about 7 to 12 cycles was run with a J-beta primer mix and a sample-barcoded 5' primer. The public reads were reanalyzed by TCRdb: fastp trimming at Q25, MiXCR alignment, in-frame beta chains only. Rows matching on CDR3 protein sequence are summarized as one entry with the most common DNA and genes. The sample contains 1.5 million to 2 million distinct CDR3 sequences, 25% to 30% of them found a single time. Of the sample, more than 6% is held by the ten largest clones. The source material was blood. The receptors here all came from a woman younger than 45 in good health.

Remarks on this clonotype: A read error may be the cause here, since a much bigger clone is one base away. The rearrangement links TRBV20-1 to TRBJ2-4, with 16 bases lining up with TRBD2. V dropped 3 bases and J dropped 13; count of bases not matched to a gene: 9. Germline V gene sequence: CDR1 DFQATT, CDR2 SNEGSKA (reference sequence). The CDR3 covers 15 residues. The chain's CDR3 is CSARGTSGRATEQYF. The DNA for the CDR3 is TGCAGTGCTAGGGGGACTAGCGGGAGGGCCACAGAGCAGTACTTC.

This clonotype came up a few times. J is TRBJ2-3 and V is TRBV27; TRBD2 is a possible D gene (6 bases). CDR3 length: 14 residues. Looked up from germline, CDR1 is MNHEY and CDR2 is SMNVEV (reference sequence). V was shortened by 3 bases and J by 4 bases, with 11 bases between the two germline ends. CDR3 region: CASSFGSLPDTQYF. DNA of the CDR3: TGTGCCAGCAGTTTCGGGAGTCTTCCAGATACGCAGTATTTT.